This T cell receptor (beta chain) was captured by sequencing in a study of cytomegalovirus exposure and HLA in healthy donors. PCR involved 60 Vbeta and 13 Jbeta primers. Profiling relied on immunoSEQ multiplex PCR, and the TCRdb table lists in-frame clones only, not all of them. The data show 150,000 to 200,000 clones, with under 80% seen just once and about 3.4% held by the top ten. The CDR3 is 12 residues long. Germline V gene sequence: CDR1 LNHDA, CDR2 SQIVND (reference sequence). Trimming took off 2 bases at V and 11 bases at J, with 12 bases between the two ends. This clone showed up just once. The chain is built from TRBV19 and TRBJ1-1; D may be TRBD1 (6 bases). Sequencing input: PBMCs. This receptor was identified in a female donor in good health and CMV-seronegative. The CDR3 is CASSIMGGPAFF. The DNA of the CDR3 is TGTGCCAGTAGTATAATGGGGGGGCCGGCTTTCTTT.